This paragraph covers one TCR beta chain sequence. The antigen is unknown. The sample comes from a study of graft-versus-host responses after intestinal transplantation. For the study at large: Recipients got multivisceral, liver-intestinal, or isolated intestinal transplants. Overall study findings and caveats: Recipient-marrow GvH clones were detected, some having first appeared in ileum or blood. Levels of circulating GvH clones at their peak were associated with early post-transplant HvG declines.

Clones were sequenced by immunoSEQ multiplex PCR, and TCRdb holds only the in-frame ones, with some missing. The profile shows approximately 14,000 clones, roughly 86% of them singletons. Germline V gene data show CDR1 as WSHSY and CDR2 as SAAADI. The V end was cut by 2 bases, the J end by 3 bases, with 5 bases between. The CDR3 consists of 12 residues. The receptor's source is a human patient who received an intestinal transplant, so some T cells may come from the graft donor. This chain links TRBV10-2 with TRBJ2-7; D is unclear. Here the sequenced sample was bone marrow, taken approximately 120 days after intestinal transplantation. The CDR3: CASSEGDYEQYF. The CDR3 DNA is TGCGCCAGCAGTGAGGGGGACTACGAGCAGTACTTC.